This T cell receptor (beta chain) was found in a study of PD-L1 blockade in urothelial cancer. Study as a whole: The authors examined blood 3 weeks (second dose) and 6 weeks after treatment start.

The repertoire was sequenced with immunoSEQ multiplex PCR; TCRdb's copy has only in-frame clones and lacks some. The sample carries under 55,000 clones, 84% recorded once. Each patient presented with locally advanced or metastatic urothelial carcinoma. The V end lost 8 bases, the J end lost 4 bases, and 6 bases lay between the germline ends. This CDR3 comprises 10 residues. Germline CDR1 is SGHTA and CDR2 is FQGNSA. The receptor's source is a man in his forties or fifties with urothelial cancer. The sequenced sample was PBMCs, obtained around atezolizumab (anti-PD-L1) treatment. V gene TRBV7-2 combines with J gene TRBJ2-7; possible D gene TRBD2, 6 bases. The CDR3 reads CASGTYEQYF. CDR3 nucleotides: TGTGCCAGCGGGACTTACGAGCAGTACTTC.